Only a few counts were recorded for the clone carrying this T cell receptor beta chain. Its antigen is unidentified. They built TCR cDNA with 5'RACE template switching, a step that put in a universal primer site and UMIs. TCRdb processed the 5' RACE reads anew with MiXCR; each CDR3 protein has one entry. Altogether roughly 99,000 distinct CDR3 sequences are present, around 5.8% being singletons, with the ten largest covering over 40%. The sample is drawn from a study of T cells after yellow fever vaccination. Study results and caveats: Most clones from primary vaccination were detected again post-booster (96% CD4, 88% CD8). The CD4 and CD8 compartments had a small share of their clonotypes in common.

This CDR3 comprises 14 residues. V lost 0 bases, J lost 9 bases, and 17 bases lay in between. In germline, CDR1 is SQVTM, CDR2 ANQGSEA. J is TRBJ2-5 and V is TRBV29-1; D remains ambiguous. This clonotype was obtained from a man younger than 35 who received the YFV17D yellow fever vaccine. This specimen was CD8+ T cells sorted from PBMCs, taken 10 days after the yellow fever booster vaccination. In DNA form, the CDR3 reads TGCAGCGTTGAAGAGGGCCTCGAAATGGGGTCCCAGTACTTC. Amino acids: CSVEEGLEMGSQYF.